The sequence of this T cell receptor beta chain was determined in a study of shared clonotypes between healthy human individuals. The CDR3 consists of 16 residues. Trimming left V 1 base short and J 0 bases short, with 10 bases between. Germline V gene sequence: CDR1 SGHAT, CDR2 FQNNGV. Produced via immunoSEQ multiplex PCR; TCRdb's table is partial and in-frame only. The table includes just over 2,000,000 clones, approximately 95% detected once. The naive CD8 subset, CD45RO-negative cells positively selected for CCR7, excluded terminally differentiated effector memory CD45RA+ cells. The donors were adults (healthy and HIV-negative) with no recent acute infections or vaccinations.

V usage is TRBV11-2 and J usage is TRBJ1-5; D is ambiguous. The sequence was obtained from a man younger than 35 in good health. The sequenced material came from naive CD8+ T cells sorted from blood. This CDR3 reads CASSLGPDLSNQPQHF. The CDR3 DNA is TGTGCCAGCAGCTTAGGCCCAGACCTTAGCAATCAGCCCCAGCATTTT.